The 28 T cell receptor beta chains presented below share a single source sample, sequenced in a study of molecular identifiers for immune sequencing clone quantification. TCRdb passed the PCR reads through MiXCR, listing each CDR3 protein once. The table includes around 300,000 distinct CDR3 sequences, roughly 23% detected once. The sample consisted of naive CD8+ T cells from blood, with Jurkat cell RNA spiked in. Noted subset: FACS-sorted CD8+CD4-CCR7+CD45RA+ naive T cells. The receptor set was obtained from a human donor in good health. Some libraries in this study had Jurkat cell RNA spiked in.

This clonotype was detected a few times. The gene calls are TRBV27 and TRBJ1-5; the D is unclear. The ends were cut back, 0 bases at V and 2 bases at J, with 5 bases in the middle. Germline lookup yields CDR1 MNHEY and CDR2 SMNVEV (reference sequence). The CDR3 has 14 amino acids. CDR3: CASSLSFRNQPQHF. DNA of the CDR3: TGTGCCAGCAGTTTATCCTTCCGCAATCAGCCCCAGCATTTT.

The CDR3 DNA reads TGTGCCAGCAGCTTCGACGCGGCCACTGGTACGCAGTATTTT. Its protein is CASSFDAATGTQYF. V and J are TRBV11-2 and TRBJ2-3; D is uncertain. Germline values: CDR1 SGHAT, CDR2 FQNNGV. V lost 3 bases to trimming and J lost 8 bases, with 15 bases between them. The CDR3 has 14 residues.

This chain's CDR3 is CASRAGTGDEKLFF. The DNA of the CDR3 is TGTGCCAGCAGGGCGGGGACAGGGGATGAAAAACTGTTTTTT. The rearrangement links TRBV6-5 to TRBJ1-4, with TRBD1 matching over 10 bases. From germline, CDR1 is MNHEY and CDR2 SVGAGI. The V gene end was trimmed by 6 bases and the J gene end by 6 bases; junction bases not matched to a gene: 4. The CDR3 runs 14 residues.

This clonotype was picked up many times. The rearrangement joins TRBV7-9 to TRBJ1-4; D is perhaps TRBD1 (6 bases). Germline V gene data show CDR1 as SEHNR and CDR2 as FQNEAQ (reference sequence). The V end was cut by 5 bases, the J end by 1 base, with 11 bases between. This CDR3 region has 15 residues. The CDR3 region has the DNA TGTGCCAGCAGCCGGGAAGGGGGAACTAATGAAAAACTGTTTTTT. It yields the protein CASSREGGTNEKLFF.

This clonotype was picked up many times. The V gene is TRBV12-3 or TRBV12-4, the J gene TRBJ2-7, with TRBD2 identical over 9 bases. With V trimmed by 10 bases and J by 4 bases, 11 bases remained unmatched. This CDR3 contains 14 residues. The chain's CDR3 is CATGSSGIAYEQYF. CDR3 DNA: TGTGCCACCGGGTCTAGCGGGATAGCGTACGAGCAGTACTTC.

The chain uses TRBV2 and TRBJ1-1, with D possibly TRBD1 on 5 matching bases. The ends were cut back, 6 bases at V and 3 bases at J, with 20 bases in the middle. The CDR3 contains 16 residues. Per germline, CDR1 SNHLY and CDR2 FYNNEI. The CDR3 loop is CASRDPLQGVDTEAFF. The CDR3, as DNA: TGTGCCAGCAGGGACCCACTCCAGGGTGTGGACACTGAAGCTTTCTTT.

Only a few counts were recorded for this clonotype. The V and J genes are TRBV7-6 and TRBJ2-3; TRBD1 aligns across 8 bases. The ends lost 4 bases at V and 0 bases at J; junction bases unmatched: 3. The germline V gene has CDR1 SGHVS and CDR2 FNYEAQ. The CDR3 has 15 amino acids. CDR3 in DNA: TGTGCCAGCAGCTGGACAGGGTCTAGCACAGATACGCAGTATTTT. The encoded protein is CASSWTGSSTDTQYF.

The CDR3 sequence: CASRFRDASSGANVLTF. The CDR3 coding sequence is TGTGCCAGCAGGTTCCGGGACGCCAGCTCTGGGGCCAACGTCCTGACTTTC. The V call is TRBV7-8, the J call TRBJ2-6; either TRBD1 or TRBD2 may supply D (5 bases each). Trimming took 6 bases from V and 0 from J, leaving 15 bases between them. CDR1 is SGHVS and CDR2 is FQNEAQ in the germline V gene. CDR3 length equals 17 residues.

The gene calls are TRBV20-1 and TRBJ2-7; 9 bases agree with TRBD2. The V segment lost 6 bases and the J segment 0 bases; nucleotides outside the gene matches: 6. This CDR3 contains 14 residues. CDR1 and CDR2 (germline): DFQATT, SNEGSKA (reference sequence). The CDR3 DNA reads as TGCAGTGCCCTGACTAGCGGAAGCTCCTACGAGCAGTACTTC. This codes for CSALTSGSSYEQYF.

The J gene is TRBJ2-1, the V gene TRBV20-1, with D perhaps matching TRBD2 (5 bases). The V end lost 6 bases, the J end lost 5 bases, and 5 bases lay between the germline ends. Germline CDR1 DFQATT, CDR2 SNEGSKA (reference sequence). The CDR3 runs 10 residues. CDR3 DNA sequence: TGCAGTGCCGGGAACAATGAGCAGTTCTTC. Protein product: CSAGNNEQFF.

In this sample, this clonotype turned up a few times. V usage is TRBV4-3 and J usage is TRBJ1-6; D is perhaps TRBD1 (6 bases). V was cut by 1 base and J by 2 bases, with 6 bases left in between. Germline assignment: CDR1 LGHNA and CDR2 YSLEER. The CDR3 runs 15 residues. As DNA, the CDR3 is TGCGCCAGCAGCCAAGGGACAGCCTATAATTCACCCCTCCACTTT. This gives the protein CASSQGTAYNSPLHF.

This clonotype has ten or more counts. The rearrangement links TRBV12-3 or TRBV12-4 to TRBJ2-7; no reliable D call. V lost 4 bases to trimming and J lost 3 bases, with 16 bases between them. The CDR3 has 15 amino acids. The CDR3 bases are TGTGCCAGCAGTTGGGTAGGTGGCATCGTCTACGAGCAGTACTTC. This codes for CASSWVGGIVYEQYF.

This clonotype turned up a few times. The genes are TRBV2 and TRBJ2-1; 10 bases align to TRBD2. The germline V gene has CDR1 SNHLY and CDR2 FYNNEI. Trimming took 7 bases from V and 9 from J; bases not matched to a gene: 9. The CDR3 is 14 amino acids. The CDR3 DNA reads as TGTGCCAGCACTGGGGGACTAGCGTTTCTTGAGCAGTTCTTC. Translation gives CASTGGLAFLEQFF.

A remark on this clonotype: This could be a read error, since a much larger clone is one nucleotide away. The CDR3 nucleotides are TGCACCAGCAGCCTTTTAGCGGGGGAAACCCAAGAGACCCAGTACTTC. Translated, it gives CTSSLLAGETQETQYF. The V call is TRBV4-1, the J call TRBJ2-5; TRBD2 agrees at 9 bases. The CDR3 is 16 amino acids. From germline, CDR1 is MGHRA and CDR2 YSYEKL.

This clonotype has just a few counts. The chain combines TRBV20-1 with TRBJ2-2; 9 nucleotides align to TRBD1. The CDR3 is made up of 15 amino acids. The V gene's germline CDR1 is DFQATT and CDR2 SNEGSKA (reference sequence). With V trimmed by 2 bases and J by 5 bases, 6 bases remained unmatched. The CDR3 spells CSARHDRGGTGELFF. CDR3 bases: TGCAGTGCTAGACACGACAGGGGGGGGACCGGGGAGCTGTTTTTT.

The DNA of the CDR3 is TGTGCCAGCAACGAAGGGGGACAACATACCTACAATGAGCAGTTCTTC. Its protein product is CASNEGGQHTYNEQFF. The chain combines TRBV5-3 with TRBJ2-1; D is perhaps TRBD1 (6 bases). TRBV5-3 is an open reading frame, and its role is uncertain. The CDR3 loop spans 16 amino acids. V was clipped by 8 bases and J by 2 bases, with 20 bases between them.

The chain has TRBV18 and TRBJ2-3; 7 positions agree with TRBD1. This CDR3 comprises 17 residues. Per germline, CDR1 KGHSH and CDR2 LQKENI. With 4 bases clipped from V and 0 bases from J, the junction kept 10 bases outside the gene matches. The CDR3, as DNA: TGTGCCAGCTCACTAGCGACGAGGACAGGTAGCACAGATACGCAGTATTTT. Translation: CASSLATRTGSTDTQYF.

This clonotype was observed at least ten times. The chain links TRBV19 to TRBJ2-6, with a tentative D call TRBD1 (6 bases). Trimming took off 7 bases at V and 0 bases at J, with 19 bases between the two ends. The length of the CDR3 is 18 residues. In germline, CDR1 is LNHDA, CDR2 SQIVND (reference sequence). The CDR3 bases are TGTGCCAGTACCACACGATCCGGACAGCTCTCTGGGGCCAACGTCCTGACTTTC. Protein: CASTTRSGQLSGANVLTF.

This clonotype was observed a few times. This chain's CDR3 is CASSEAPGLLNEQFF. Written as DNA, the CDR3 is TGTGCCAGCAGTGAGGCACCGGGACTACTCAATGAGCAGTTCTTC. The chain recombines TRBV27 with TRBJ2-1; the match to TRBD2 covers 7 bases. The V segment lost 5 bases and the J segment 6 bases; nucleotides outside the gene matches: 10. The germline CDR1 and CDR2 sequences are MNHEY and SMNVEV (reference sequence). The CDR3 is made up of 15 amino acids.

CDR3 in amino acids: CASIPSRDYQRDHGNEQFF. In DNA, the CDR3 is TGTGCCAGCATACCCTCGAGGGACTACCAGCGGGATCATGGCAATGAGCAGTTCTTC. J is TRBJ2-1 and V is TRBV7-9; 7 bases fit TRBD2. J lost 6 bases, V lost 7 bases, and 24 bases had no gene match. The CDR3 consists of 19 residues. Per the germline V gene, CDR1 is SEHNR and CDR2 is FQNEAQ (reference sequence).

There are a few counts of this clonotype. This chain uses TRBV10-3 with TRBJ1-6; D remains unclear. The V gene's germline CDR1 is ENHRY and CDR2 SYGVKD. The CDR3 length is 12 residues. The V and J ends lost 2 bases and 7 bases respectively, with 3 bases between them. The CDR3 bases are TGTGCCATCAGTGAGATAAATTCACCCCTCCACTTT. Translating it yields CAISEINSPLHF.

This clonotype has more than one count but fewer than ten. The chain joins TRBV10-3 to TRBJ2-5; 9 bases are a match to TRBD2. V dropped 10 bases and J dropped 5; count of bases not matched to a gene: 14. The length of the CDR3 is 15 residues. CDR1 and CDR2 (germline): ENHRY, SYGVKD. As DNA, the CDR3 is TGTGCCACCAGACATAGCGGGAGTATCGGGGAGACCCAGTACTTC. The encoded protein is CATRHSGSIGETQYF.

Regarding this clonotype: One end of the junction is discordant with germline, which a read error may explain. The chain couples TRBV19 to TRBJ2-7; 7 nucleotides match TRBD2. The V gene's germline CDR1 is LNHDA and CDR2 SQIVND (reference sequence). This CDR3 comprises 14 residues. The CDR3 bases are TGTGCAAGTAGGTGGCGGGGGAGCTCCTACGAGCAGTACTTC. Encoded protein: CASRWRGSSYEQYF.

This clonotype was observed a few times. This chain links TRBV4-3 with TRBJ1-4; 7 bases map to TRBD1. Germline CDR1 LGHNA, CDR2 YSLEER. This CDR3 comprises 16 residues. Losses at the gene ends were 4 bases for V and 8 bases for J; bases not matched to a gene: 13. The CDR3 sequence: CASSRHGQADAEKLFF. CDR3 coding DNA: TGCGCCAGCAGCCGCCACGGACAGGCTGATGCAGAAAAACTGTTTTTT.

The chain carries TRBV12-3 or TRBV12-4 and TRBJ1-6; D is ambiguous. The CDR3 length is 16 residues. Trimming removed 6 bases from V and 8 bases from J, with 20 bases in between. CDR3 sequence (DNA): TGTGCCAGCAGGGAAGGACCCCTCAACGCGCATTCACCCCTCCACTTT. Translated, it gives CASREGPLNAHSPLHF.

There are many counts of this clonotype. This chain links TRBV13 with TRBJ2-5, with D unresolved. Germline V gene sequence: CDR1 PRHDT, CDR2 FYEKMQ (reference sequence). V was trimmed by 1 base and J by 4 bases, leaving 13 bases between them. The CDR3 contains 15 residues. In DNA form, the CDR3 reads TGTGCCAGCAGCTTAGCTGGCTCCGTATTAGAGACCCAGTACTTC. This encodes CASSLAGSVLETQYF.

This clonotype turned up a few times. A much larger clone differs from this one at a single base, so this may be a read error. CDR3 loop: CASSYSDSSYERYF. The CDR3 bases are TGTGCCAGCAGTTACTCGGACAGCTCCTACGAGCGGTACTTC. The chain combines TRBV6-5 with TRBJ2-7; tentative D call: TRBD1 (6 bases). Germline V CDR1 and CDR2: MNHEY, SVGAGI. CDR3 length equals 14 residues.

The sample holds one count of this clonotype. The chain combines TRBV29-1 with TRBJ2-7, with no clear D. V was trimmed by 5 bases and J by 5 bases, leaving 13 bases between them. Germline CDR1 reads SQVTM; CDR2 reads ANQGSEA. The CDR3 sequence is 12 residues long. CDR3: CSVKYTGNEQYF. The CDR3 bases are TGCAGCGTTAAATACACCGGAAACGAGCAGTACTTC.